The 27 T cell receptor beta chains reported below all come from one sample, sequenced in a study of CD8 T cells in ankylosing spondylitis. TCRdb independently ran MiXCR on the 5' RACE reads; one entry per CDR3 protein. The sample consists of 150,000 or so distinct CDR3 sequences, around a third of them appearing once. The sample comprised synovial fluid, either unsorted or a sorted T cell fraction (not recorded which). These receptors all come from a male donor with ankylosing spondylitis.

This clonotype was recorded at least ten times. The chain recombines TRBV5-1 with TRBJ2-6; D is perhaps TRBD2 (5 bases). V was pared by 5 bases and J by 0 bases, with 15 bases between. Germline CDR1 SGHRS, CDR2 YFSETQ. The CDR3 consists of 17 residues. The CDR3 region has the DNA TGCGCCAGCAGTCCTCGAGGAGGCAACTCTGGGGCCAACGTCCTGACTTTC. This encodes CASSPRGGNSGANVLTF.

This clonotype appeared once. The rearrangement joins TRBV18 to TRBJ1-5; D perhaps matches TRBD1 (6 bases). CDR1 and CDR2 from the germline V gene are KGHSH and LQKENI. CDR3 length: 15 residues. Trimming left V 5 bases short and J 11 bases short, with 22 bases between. The CDR3 region has the DNA TGTGCCAGCTCAAACCGGGACACGGGCGCAGGGGCCCAGCATTTT. Its translation is CASSNRDTGAGAQHF.

The J gene is TRBJ1-3, the V gene TRBV9, with 7 bases aligning to TRBD1. Germline lookup yields CDR1 SGDLS and CDR2 YYNGEE. The CDR3 runs 16 residues. With V trimmed by 4 bases and J by 0 bases, 7 bases remained unmatched. The DNA for the CDR3 is TGTGCCAGCAGCAGGCTGACAGGGTCCTCTGGAAACACCATATATTTT. Translated: CASSRLTGSSGNTIYF.

This rearrangement joins TRBV6-5 to TRBJ2-2; D not certain. The CDR3 extends over 14 amino acids. Trimming cost V 4 bases and J 6 bases, with 12 bases left between them. Germline values: CDR1 MNHEY, CDR2 SVGAGI. CDR3 DNA sequence: TGTGCCAGCAGTTTTGGAGTTTCCCCCGGGGAGCTGTTTTTT. It specifies CASSFGVSPGELFF.

This clonotype has a count of ten or more. The J gene is TRBJ1-5, the V gene TRBV6-1, with D hard to call. The V end was cut by 6 bases, the J end by 0 bases, with 9 bases between. The CDR3 covers 14 residues. From germline, CDR1 is MNHNS and CDR2 SASEGT. CDR3: CASSPGGSNQPQHF. The CDR3, as DNA: TGTGCCAGCAGCCCGGGAGGTAGCAATCAGCCCCAGCATTTT.

The V and J genes are TRBV3-1 and TRBJ1-1; D gene unclear. The CDR3 contains 12 residues. The V gene's germline CDR1 is LGHDT and CDR2 YNNKEL (reference sequence). V was cut by 5 bases and J by 0 bases, with 4 bases left in between. CDR3 bases: TGTGCCAGCAGCGAGATGAACACTGAAGCTTTCTTT. Its protein is CASSEMNTEAFF.

This clonotype was observed at least ten times. The chain has TRBV7-3 and TRBJ2-1; D is uncertain. CDR1 is SGHTA, CDR2 FQGTGA, per germline. Trimming left V 2 bases short and J 5 bases short, with 7 bases between. The CDR3 covers 13 residues. CDR3 sequence (DNA): TGTGCCAGCAGCTTAGGTAGGAACAATGAGCAGTTCTTC. It specifies CASSLGRNNEQFF.

This clonotype was seen only once. The chain employs TRBV2 and TRBJ2-5; the D gene is possibly TRBD2 (5 bases). The V gene lost 8 bases and the J gene lost 2 bases, with 15 bases spanning the gap. The CDR3 covers 14 residues. Germline V gene data show CDR1 as SNHLY and CDR2 as FYNNEI. CDR3 nucleotides: TGTGCCAGCGACCCCAAGTGGACTCAAGAGACCCAGTACTTC. Amino acid sequence: CASDPKWTQETQYF.

The chain is built from TRBV5-1 and TRBJ2-5; D is unresolved. Trimming took off 3 bases at V and 2 bases at J, with 20 bases between the two ends. Germline CDR1 and CDR2: SGHRS and YFSETQ. This CDR3 contains 17 residues. The CDR3 nucleotides read TGCGCCAGCAGCTCCAGATCTGTGGGGATTATACAAGAGACCCAGTACTTC. It encodes CASSSRSVGIIQETQYF.

This clonotype occurred many times. V and J are TRBV7-9 and TRBJ2-3, with 14 bases fitting TRBD2. With 2 bases clipped from V and 11 bases from J, the junction kept 6 bases outside the gene matches. The CDR3 covers 15 residues. Germline V gene sequence: CDR1 SEHNR, CDR2 FQNEAQ (reference sequence). For the CDR3, the DNA is TGTGCCAGCAGCTTAACCGGGACTAGCGGGAGTGGGCAGTATTTT. This translates into CASSLTGTSGSGQYF.

This clonotype was observed at least ten times. This chain connects TRBV5-1 to TRBJ1-6; maybe TRBD1 (6 bases). V lost 4 bases to trimming and J lost 4 bases, with 12 bases between them. The CDR3 is made up of 15 amino acids. Looked up from germline, CDR1 is SGHRS and CDR2 is YFSETQ. The CDR3 nucleotides read TGCGCCAGCAGCCAGGGGCAGGCTTATAATTCACCCCTCCACTTT. Translated, it gives CASSQGQAYNSPLHF.

This clonotype appeared a few times. V usage is TRBV24-1 and J usage is TRBJ2-1; 9 bases line up with TRBD1. J gave up 9 bases and V 9 bases, and 2 bases lay outside the gene matches. The CDR3 has 11 amino acids. The germline V gene encodes CDR1 KGHDR and CDR2 SFDVKD. CDR3: CATSGQGEQFF. As DNA, the CDR3 is TGTGCCACCTCGGGACAGGGTGAGCAGTTCTTC.

The chain carries TRBV7-3 and TRBJ1-2; TRBD1 aligns across 12 bases. Germline V gene lookup returns CDR1 SGHTA and CDR2 FQGTGA. Trimming at V came to 5 bases and at J to 8 bases, leaving 9 bases not matched to a gene. The CDR3 contains 15 residues. CDR3 amino acids: CASSLRGQGAGGYTF. DNA for the CDR3: TGTGCCAGCAGCCTGAGGGGACAGGGGGCTGGCGGCTACACCTTC.

This clonotype was observed a few times. The chain carries TRBV4-1 and TRBJ2-5; perhaps TRBD2 as D (5 bases). V was clipped by 1 base and J by 1 base, with 10 bases between them. CDR3 length: 15 residues. Germline assignment: CDR1 MGHRA and CDR2 YSYEKL. CDR3 DNA: TGCGCCAGCAGCCAAGTCATGGCGGGCCAAGAGACCCAGTACTTC. Translating gives CASSQVMAGQETQYF.

By share of the sample, this clonotype is medium-sized (0.01 to 0.1%). The CDR3 DNA sequence: TGTGCCAGCAGCCAAGGGTCCAAAATCAATGGGAATGAGCAGTTCTTC. Translating it yields CASSQGSKINGNEQFF. V gene TRBV4-2 combines with J gene TRBJ2-1; D ambiguous. V lost 1 base and J lost 7, with 17 bases in between. Germline V CDR1 and CDR2: LGHNA, YNFKEQ. The CDR3 is made up of 16 amino acids.

This clonotype occurred many times. The junction shows a germline mismatch at one end, possibly a read error. V usage is TRBV10-3 and J usage is TRBJ2-3; a possible D gene is TRBD1 (5 bases). Looked up from germline, CDR1 is ENHRY and CDR2 is SYGVKD. This CDR3 contains 13 residues. CDR3 bases: TGTGCCATCGGTGAAGGGGTTGCAGATACGCAGTATTTT. Translating gives CAIGEGVADTQYF.

The V and J genes are TRBV29-1 and TRBJ2-3; 10 nucleotides agree with TRBD2. The CDR3 length is 14 residues. Trimming at V came to 7 bases and at J to 11 bases, leaving 15 bases not matched to a gene. Germline V lookup: CDR1 SQVTM, CDR2 ANQGSEA. The CDR3 coding sequence is TGCAGCGCCCAGGATGAGGGAAAGCGGGGGGGGCAGTATTTT. This translates into CSAQDEGKRGGQYF.

This chain connects TRBV20-1 to TRBJ2-3; 10 bases map to TRBD2. With 5 bases clipped from V and 4 bases from J, the junction kept 9 bases outside the gene matches. The CDR3 has 15 residues. Germline CDR1 reads DFQATT; CDR2 reads SNEGSKA (reference sequence). The CDR3 sequence is CSAPPTAGGPDTQYF. CDR3 sequence (DNA): TGCAGTGCTCCCCCAACAGCGGGAGGGCCAGATACGCAGTATTTT.

The sample holds a few counts of this clonotype. The rearrangement links TRBV9 to TRBJ2-7, with a weak D call TRBD2 (6 bases). The V end lost 0 bases, the J end lost 0 bases, and 13 bases lay between the germline ends. Germline V CDR1 and CDR2: SGDLS, YYNGEE. This CDR3 has 16 amino acids. The CDR3 loop is CASSVGGGKNSYEQYF. The CDR3, as DNA: TGTGCCAGCAGCGTAGGCGGAGGGAAAAACTCCTACGAGCAGTACTTC.

The sample holds many counts of this clonotype. The DNA is left out, because the CDR3 cannot be placed on it with certainty; the CDR3 is given as TCRdb lists it. The chain is built from TRBV28 and TRBJ1-4. Germline V gives CDR1 MDHEN, CDR2 SYDVKM. The CDR3 length equals 18 residues, ends included. The chain's CDR3 is CASSLFGSGLAQEPKLFF.

The chain combines TRBV5-1 with TRBJ2-7, with D perhaps assigned TRBD1 or TRBD2 (5 bases each). CDR1 SGHRS and CDR2 YFSETQ come from the germline V gene. Trimming removed 4 bases from V and 1 base from J, with 21 bases in between. This CDR3 is built from 17 residues. CDR3 in amino acids: CASSGGWRRRPSYEQYF. The CDR3 DNA sequence: TGCGCCAGCAGCGGGGGATGGCGGAGGAGGCCGTCCTACGAGCAGTACTTC. The whole variable domain, filled in from reference TRBV5-1 and TRBJ2-7, reads KAGVTQTPRYLIKTRGQQVTLSCSPISGHRSVSWYQQTPGQGLQFLFEYFSETQRNKGNFPGRFSGRQFSNSRSEMNVSTLELGDSALYLCASSGGWRRRPSYEQYFGPGTRLTVT.

This clonotype was observed at least ten times. The V and J genes are TRBV2 and TRBJ2-1; unclear D gene. Trimming cost V 1 base and J 0 bases, with 10 bases left between them. Germline CDR1 is SNHLY and CDR2 is FYNNEI. This CDR3 comprises 16 residues. CDR3 in amino acids: CASSEGSDPSYNEQFF. Here the CDR3 DNA reads TGTGCCAGCAGTGAAGGGTCAGATCCCTCCTACAATGAGCAGTTCTTC.

This clonotype was observed a few times. V usage is TRBV6-5 and J usage is TRBJ2-3; 9 bases match TRBD2. Germline V gives CDR1 MNHEY, CDR2 SVGAGI. This CDR3 comprises 14 residues. The J segment lost 6 bases and the V segment lost 4 bases, leaving 5 bases of the junction unmatched. CDR3 sequence (DNA): TGTGCCAGCAGTTGGGGACTAGCAGGGGATACGCAGTATTTT. Translating gives CASSWGLAGDTQYF.

This chain connects TRBV20-1 to TRBJ1-5, with 7 bases fitting TRBD1. From germline, CDR1 is DFQATT and CDR2 SNEGSKA (reference sequence). Unmatched junction bases numbered 7, after V lost 5 bases and J lost 0 bases. This CDR3 contains 15 residues. CDR3 nucleotides: TGCAGTGCTGTTCGGGACAGCAATAGCAATCAGCCCCAGCATTTT. Translated: CSAVRDSNSNQPQHF.

The chain couples TRBV7-3 to TRBJ2-1; TRBD2 matches at 7 bases. The trim removed 1 base at V and 4 bases at J, leaving 4 bases unmatched. Germline CDR1 and CDR2: SGHTA and FQGTGA. The CDR3 runs 15 residues. The CDR3 loop reads CASSLRPAGYNEQFF. CDR3 nucleotide sequence: TGTGCCAGCAGCTTAAGACCAGCGGGGTACAATGAGCAGTTCTTC.

The chain is built from TRBV7-6 and TRBJ1-3, with D possibly matching TRBD1 (5 bases). This CDR3 is built from 16 residues. CDR1 SGHVS and CDR2 FNYEAQ come from the germline V gene. The germline V and J ends were trimmed by 0 bases and 2 bases, with 11 bases remaining between them. The CDR3 spells CASSLASMGPGNTIYF. The CDR3 DNA is TGTGCCAGCAGCTTAGCTTCTATGGGGCCTGGAAACACCATATATTTT.

This clonotype was seen only a few times. The chain combines TRBV7-9 with TRBJ2-5; perhaps TRBD1 as D (6 bases). Trimming shortened V by 1 base and J by 2 bases, and 11 bases separated the two germline ends. Germline CDR1 SEHNR, CDR2 FQNEAQ (reference sequence). The CDR3 runs 15 residues. The CDR3 is CASSLEGHKQETQYF. The DNA of the CDR3 is TGTGCCAGCAGCTTAGAGGGACATAAACAAGAGACCCAGTACTTC.